A selection of T cell receptor beta chains follows, all from one sample in a study of cytomegalovirus exposure and HLA in healthy donors. The table came from immunoSEQ multiplex PCR; TCRdb's copy has only in-frame clones and leaves some out. The sample lists roughly 89,000 clones, roughly 79% occurring once. Sequenced material: PBMCs. Receptor source: a woman between 25 and 40 years old in good health and CMV-seronegative. CDR3s leave out the opening cysteine and the closing phenylalanine or tryptophan. The D gene is left open where the match is weak. Clone size is shown for a subset of rows, as once, few, many or a class of expanded clone.

size: .
V: TRBV30
D: .
CDR3: AWTTAYGYT

size: .
V: TRBV5-6
D: .
CDR3: ASSSGVSSGNTIY

size: .
V: TRBV7-9
D: .
CDR3: SSSLNEGGIY

size: .
V: TRBV5-4
D: .
CDR3: ASSLQAEQGREKLF

size: .
V: TRBV6-1
D: TRBD2
CDR3: ASSFSGRSHNEQF

size: .
V: TRBV7-3
D: .
CDR3: ASSRRGSGNTIY

size: .
V: TRBV18
D: .
CDR3: ASSPGTSMVETQY

size: .
V: TRBV6-6
D: TRBD1
CDR3: ASSPQGKGNQPQH

size: .
V: TRBV2
D: .
CDR3: ASSVSGAGPSYNEQF

size: .
V: TRBV18
D: .
CDR3: ASSPLISAETGSGNTIY

size: .
V: TRBV4-2
D: TRBD1
CDR3: ASSQDWTGLAKNIQY

size: .
V: TRBV7-3
D: TRBD2
CDR3: ASSLTGLAGGSNLYNEQF

size: .
V: TRBV7-5
D: .
CDR3: ARSLVLLGITGQPLNEQF

size: .
V: TRBV28
D: .
CDR3: ASRTGSGSNQPQH

size: .
V: TRBV10-1
D: TRBD1
CDR3: ASERQGNPNTGELF

size: .
V: TRBV18
D: TRBD1
CDR3: ASSAGQGASGANVLT

size: few
V: TRBV9
D: TRBD1
CDR3: ASSVTGGNEKLF

size: .
V: TRBV28
D: TRBD1
CDR3: ASSFRQGAYYEQY

size: few
V: TRBV18
D: TRBD1
CDR3: ASSPETGGSPLH

size: .
V: TRBV11-2
D: TRBD1
CDR3: ASSPQRQGYTEAF

size: .
V: TRBV9
D: TRBD2
CDR3: ASSVIAGGGGEQF

size: .
V: TRBV5-1
D: .
CDR3: ASSLRGDYEQY

size: .
V: TRBV27
D: TRBD2
CDR3: ASSLREAGGWAQY

size: .
V: TRBV2
D: .
CDR3: ASTRQADRRRDTQY

size: few
V: TRBV27
D: .
CDR3: ASRVHRVKAEQY

size: .
V: TRBV19
D: .
CDR3: ASGKGANEQF

size: .
V: TRBV29-1
D: TRBD1
CDR3: SVGDRQGNTEAF

size: .
V: TRBV11-2
D: TRBD2
CDR3: ASRPSGVYNEQF

size: .
V: TRBV5-1
D: TRBD1
CDR3: ASSIRDRGDEQY